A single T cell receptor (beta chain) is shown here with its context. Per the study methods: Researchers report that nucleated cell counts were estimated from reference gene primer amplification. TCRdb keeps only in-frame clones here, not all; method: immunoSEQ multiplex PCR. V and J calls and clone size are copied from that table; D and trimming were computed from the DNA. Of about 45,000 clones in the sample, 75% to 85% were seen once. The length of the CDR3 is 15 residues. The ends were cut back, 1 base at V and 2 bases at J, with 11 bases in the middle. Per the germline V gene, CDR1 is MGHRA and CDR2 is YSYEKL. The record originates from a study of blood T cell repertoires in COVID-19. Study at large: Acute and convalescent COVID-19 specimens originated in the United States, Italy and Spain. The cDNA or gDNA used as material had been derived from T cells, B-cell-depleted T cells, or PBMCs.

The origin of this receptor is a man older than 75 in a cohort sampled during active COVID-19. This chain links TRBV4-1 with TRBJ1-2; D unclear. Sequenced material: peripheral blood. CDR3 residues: CASSQGHLANYGYTF. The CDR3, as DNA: TGCGCCAGCAGCCAAGGGCATTTGGCAAACTATGGCTACACCTTC.